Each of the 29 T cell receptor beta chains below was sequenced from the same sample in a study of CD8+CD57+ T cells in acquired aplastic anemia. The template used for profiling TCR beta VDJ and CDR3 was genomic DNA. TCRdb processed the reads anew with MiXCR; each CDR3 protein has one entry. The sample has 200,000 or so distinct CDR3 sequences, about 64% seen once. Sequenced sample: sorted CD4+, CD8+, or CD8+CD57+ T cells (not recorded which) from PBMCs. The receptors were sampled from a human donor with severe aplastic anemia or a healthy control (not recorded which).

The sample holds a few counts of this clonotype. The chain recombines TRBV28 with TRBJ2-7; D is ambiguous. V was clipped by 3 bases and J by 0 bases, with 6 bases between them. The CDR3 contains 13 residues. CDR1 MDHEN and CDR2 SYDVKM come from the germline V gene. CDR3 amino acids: CASSFYTSYEQYF. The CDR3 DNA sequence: TGTGCCAGCAGTTTTTACACCTCCTACGAGCAGTACTTC.

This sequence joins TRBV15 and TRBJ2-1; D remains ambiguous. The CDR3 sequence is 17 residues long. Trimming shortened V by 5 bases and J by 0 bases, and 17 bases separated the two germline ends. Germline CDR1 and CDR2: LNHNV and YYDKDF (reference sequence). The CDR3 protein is CATSSRLGAGSYNEQFF. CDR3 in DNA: TGTGCCACCAGCTCCCGTCTTGGTGCAGGCTCCTACAATGAGCAGTTCTTC.

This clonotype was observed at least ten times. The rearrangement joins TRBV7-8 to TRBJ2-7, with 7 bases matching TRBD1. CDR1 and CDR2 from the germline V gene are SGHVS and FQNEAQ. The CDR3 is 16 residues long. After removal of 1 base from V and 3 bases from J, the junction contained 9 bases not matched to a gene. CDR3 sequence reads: CASSLDARGNIYEQYF. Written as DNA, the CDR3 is TGTGCCAGCAGCTTAGATGCCAGGGGGAATATCTACGAGCAGTACTTC.

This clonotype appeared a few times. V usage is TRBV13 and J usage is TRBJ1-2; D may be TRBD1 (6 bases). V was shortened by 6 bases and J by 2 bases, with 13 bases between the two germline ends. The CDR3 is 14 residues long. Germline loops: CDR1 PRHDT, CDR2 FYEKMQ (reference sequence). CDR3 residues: CASSDRSSNYGYTF. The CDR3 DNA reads TGTGCCAGCAGTGACAGGTCAAGCAACTATGGCTACACCTTC.

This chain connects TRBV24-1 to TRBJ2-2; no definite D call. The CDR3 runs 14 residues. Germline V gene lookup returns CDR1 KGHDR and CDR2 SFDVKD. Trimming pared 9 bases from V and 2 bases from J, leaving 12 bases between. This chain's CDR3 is CATSGSPNTGELFF. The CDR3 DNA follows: TGTGCCACCTCCGGTAGCCCAAACACCGGGGAGCTGTTTTTT.

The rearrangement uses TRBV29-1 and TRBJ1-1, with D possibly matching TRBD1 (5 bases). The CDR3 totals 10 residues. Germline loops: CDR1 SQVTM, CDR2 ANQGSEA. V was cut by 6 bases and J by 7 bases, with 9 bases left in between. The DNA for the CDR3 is TGCAGCGTCCTAGACAGTGAAGCTTTCTTT. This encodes CSVLDSEAFF.

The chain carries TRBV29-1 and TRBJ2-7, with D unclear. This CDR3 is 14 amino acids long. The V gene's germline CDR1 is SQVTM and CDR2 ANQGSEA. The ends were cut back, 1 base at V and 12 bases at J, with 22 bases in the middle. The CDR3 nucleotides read TGCAGCGTTGAAGGTGGCAGCTCCTACGAGCCGCGGTACTTC. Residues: CSVEGGSSYEPRYF.

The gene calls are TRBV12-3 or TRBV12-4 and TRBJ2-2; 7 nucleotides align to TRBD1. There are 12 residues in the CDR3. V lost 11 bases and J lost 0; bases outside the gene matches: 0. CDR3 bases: TGTGCCGGACAGGCGAACACCGGGGAGCTGTTTTTT. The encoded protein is CAGQANTGELFF.

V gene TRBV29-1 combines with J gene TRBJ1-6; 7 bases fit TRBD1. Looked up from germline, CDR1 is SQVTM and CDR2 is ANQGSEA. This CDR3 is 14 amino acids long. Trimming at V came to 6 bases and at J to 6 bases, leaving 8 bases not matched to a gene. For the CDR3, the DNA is TGCAGCGTCCGACAGGGAGAGGCTAATTCACCCCTCCACTTT. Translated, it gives CSVRQGEANSPLHF.

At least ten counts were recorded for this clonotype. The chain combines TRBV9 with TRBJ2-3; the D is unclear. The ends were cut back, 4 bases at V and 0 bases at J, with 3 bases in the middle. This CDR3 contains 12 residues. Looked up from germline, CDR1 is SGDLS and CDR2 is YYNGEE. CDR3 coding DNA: TGTGCCAGCAGCCCTAGCACAGATACGCAGTATTTT. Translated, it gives CASSPSTDTQYF. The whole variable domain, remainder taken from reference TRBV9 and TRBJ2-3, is DSGVTQTPKHLITATGQRVTLRCSPRSGDLSVYWYQQSLDQGLQFLIQYYNGEERAKGNILERFSAQQFPDLHSELNLSSLELGDSALYFCASSPSTDTQYFGPGTRLTVL.

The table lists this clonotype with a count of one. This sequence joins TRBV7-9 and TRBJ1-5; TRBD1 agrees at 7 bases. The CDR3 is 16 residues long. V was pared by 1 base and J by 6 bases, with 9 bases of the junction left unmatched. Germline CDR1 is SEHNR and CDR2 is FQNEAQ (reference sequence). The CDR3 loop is CASSLVAGGIGQPQHF. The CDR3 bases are TGTGCCAGCAGCTTAGTTGCAGGGGGGATCGGTCAGCCCCAGCATTTT. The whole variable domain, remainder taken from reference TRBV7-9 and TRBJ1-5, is DTGVSQNPRHKITKRGQNVTFRCDPISEHNRLYWYRQTLGQGPEFLTYFQNEAQLEKSRLLSDRFSAERPKGSFSTLEIQRTEQGDSAMYLCASSLVAGGIGQPQHFGDGTRLSIL.

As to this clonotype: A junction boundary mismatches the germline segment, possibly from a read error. The CDR3 DNA is TGTGCCGGCAGCCCGTATATCGTGGACAAAAACGGCGAGCAGTACTTC. Translation gives CAGSPYIVDKNGEQYF. The chain has TRBV7-3 and TRBJ2-7; the D gene is possibly TRBD1 (5 bases). The CDR3 consists of 16 residues. Germline assignment: CDR1 SGHTA and CDR2 FQGTGA.

The CDR3 protein is CSAYTGGYEQYF. DNA for the CDR3: TGCAGTGCTTATACAGGGGGCTACGAGCAGTACTTC. The chain uses TRBV20-1 and TRBJ2-7; 8 positions match TRBD1. The CDR3 runs 12 residues. CDR1 and CDR2 (germline): DFQATT, SNEGSKA (reference sequence). Losses at the gene ends were 5 bases for V and 3 bases for J; bases not matched to a gene: 3.

The CDR3 is CASRSSGVNTGELFF. In DNA, the CDR3 is TGTGCCAGCAGATCCAGCGGGGTAAACACCGGGGAGCTGTTTTTT. The V call is TRBV12-3 or TRBV12-4, the J call TRBJ2-2, with 7 bases that match TRBD2. The CDR3 has 15 residues. The V segment lost 6 bases and the J segment 2 bases; nucleotides outside the gene matches: 6.

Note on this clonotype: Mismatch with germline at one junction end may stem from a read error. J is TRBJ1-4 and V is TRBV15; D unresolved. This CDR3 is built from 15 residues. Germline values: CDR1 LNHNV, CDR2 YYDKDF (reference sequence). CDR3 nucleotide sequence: TGTGCCACCAGCGGACCGAGGACCGAGGATGACAAACTGTTTTTT. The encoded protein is CATSGPRTEDDKLFF. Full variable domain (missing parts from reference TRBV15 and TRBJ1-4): DAMVIQNPRYQVTQFGKPVTLSCSQTLNHNVMYWYQQKSSQAPKLLFHYYDKDFNNEADTPDNFQSRRPNTSFCFLDIRSPGLGDTAMYLCATSGPRTEDDKLFFGSGTQLSVL.

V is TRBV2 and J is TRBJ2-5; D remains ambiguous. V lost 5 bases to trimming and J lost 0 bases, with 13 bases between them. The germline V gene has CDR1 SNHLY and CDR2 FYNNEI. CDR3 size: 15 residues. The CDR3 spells CASSLVGWNQETQYF. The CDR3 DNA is TGTGCCAGCAGTCTCGTAGGATGGAACCAAGAGACCCAGTACTTC.

The CDR3 sequence: CATSSSMTVNTGELFF. The CDR3 DNA sequence: TGTGCCACCAGCAGCTCAATGACAGTAAACACCGGGGAGCTGTTTTTT. The J gene is TRBJ2-2, the V gene TRBV15, with a possible D match to TRBD1 (5 bases). V gave up 3 bases and J gave up 2 bases, with 13 bases separating them. Germline loops: CDR1 LNHNV, CDR2 YYDKDF (reference sequence). The CDR3 covers 16 residues.

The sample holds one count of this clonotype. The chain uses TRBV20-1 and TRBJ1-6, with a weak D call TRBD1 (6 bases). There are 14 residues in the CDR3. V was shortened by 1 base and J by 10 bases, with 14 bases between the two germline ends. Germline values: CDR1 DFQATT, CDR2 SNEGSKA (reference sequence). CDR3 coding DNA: TGCAGTGCTAGAGTCGCGACAGGCCCGTCACCCCTCCACTTT. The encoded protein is CSARVATGPSPLHF.

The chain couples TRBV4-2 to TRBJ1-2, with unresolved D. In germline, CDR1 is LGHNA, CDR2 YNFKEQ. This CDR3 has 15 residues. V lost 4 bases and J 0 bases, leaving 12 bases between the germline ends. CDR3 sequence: CASSPPGSTNYGYTF. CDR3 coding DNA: TGTGCCAGCAGCCCCCCGGGGAGTACTAACTATGGCTACACCTTC.

CDR3 DNA sequence: TGTGCCATCAGTGTCGGGGGACAGCCAGCCGAAGAACTGTTTTTT. Translation: CAISVGGQPAEELFF. The rearrangement uses TRBV10-3 and TRBJ1-4; 7 bases agree with TRBD1. The germline CDR1 and CDR2 sequences are ENHRY and SYGVKD. The CDR3 runs 15 residues. With 4 bases clipped from V and 12 bases from J, the junction kept 14 bases outside the gene matches.

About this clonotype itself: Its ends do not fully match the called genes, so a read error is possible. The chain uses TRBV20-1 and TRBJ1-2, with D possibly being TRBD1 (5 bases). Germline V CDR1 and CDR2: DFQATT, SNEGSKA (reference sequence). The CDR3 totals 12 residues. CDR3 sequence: CSAKVQGASRDF. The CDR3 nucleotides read TGCAGTGCTAAGGTGCAGGGCGCGAGTCGGGACTTC.

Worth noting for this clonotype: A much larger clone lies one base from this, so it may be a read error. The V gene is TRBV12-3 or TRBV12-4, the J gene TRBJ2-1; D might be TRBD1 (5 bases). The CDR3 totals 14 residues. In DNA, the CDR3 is TGTGCCCGCAGTCCCCGGACACCCTACAATGAGCAGTTCTTC. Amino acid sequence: CARSPRTPYNEQFF.

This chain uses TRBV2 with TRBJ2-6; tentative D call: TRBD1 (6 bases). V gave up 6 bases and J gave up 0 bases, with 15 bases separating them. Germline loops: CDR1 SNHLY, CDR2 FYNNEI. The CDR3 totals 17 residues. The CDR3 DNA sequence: TGTGCCAGCAGGTTCGACAGGTTCTTCTCTGGGGCCAACGTCCTGACTTTC. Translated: CASRFDRFFSGANVLTF.

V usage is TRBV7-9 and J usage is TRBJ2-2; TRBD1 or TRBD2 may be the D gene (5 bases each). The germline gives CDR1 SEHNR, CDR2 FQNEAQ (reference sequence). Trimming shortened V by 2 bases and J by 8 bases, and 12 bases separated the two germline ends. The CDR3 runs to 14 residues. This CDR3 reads CASSLIGEMGELFF. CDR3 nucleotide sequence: TGTGCCAGCAGCTTAATAGGGGAGATGGGGGAGCTGTTTTTT. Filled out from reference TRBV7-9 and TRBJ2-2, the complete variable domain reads DTGVSQNPRHKITKRGQNVTFRCDPISEHNRLYWYRQTLGQGPEFLTYFQNEAQLEKSRLLSDRFSAERPKGSFSTLEIQRTEQGDSAMYLCASSLIGEMGELFFGEGSRLTVL.

Here the CDR3 reads CASSSPGGAQGNTIYF. In nucleotides, the CDR3 is TGTGCCAGCAGCTCTCCCGGGGGGGCGCAAGGAAACACCATATATTTT. V and J are TRBV6-5 and TRBJ1-3; D perhaps matches TRBD1 (6 bases). Germline CDR1 MNHEY, CDR2 SVGAGI. CDR3 length: 16 residues. V shed 6 bases and J shed 4 bases, with 19 bases lying between them.

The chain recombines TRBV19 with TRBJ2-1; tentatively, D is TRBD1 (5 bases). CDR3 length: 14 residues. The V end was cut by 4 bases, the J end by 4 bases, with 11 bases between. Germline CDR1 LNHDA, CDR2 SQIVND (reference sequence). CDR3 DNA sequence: TGTGCCAGTAGTACAACCCGACAGTACAATGAGCAGTTCTTC. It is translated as CASSTTRQYNEQFF.

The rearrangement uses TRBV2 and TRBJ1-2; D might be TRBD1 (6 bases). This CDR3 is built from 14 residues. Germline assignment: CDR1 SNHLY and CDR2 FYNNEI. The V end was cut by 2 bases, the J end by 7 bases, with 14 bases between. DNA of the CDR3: TGTGCCAGCAGTGAACGCAGGGGTGAGGGTGGCTACACCTTC. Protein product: CASSERRGEGGYTF. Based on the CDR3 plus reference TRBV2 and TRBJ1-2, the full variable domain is EPEVTQTPSHQVTQMGQEVILRCVPISNHLYFYWYRQILGQKVEFLVSFYNNEISEKSEIFDDQFSVERPDGSNFTLKIRSTKLEDSAMYFCASSERRGEGGYTFGSGTRLTVV.

The CDR3 is CSARGLAESTDTQYF. CDR3 DNA: TGCAGTGCCAGGGGGCTAGCGGAGAGCACAGATACGCAGTATTTT. The chain uses TRBV20-1 and TRBJ2-3, with D perhaps TRBD1 (8 bases). The CDR3 contains 15 residues. Trimming shortened V by 6 bases and J by 0 bases, and 16 bases separated the two germline ends. The germline gives CDR1 DFQATT, CDR2 SNEGSKA (reference sequence).

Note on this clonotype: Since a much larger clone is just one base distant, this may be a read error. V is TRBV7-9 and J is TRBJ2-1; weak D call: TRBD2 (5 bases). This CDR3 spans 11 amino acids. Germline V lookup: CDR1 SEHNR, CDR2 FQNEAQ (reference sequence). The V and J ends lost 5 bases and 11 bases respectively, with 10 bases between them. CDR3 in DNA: TGTGCCAGCAGCCTCCGGGATAAGCAGTTCTTC. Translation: CASSLRDKQFF.